This T cell receptor (beta chain) was profiled in a study of T-cell memory formation after mild COVID-19. Study-wide background: Each donor largely had its own TCR clusters.

A word on this clonotype: Antigen: not known.

Overall study findings and caveats: Contracting clones from day 15 to 85 showed balanced CD4/CD8; later expanders favored CD4+. Whether day 37 second-wave clones are SARS-CoV-2-specific was not confirmed.

5'RACE primed from the constant segment yielded TCR alpha and TCR beta cDNA libraries bearing sample barcodes and UMIs. TCRdb re-called the 5' RACE reads through MiXCR, storing one row per CDR3 protein. The sample has 150,000 to 200,000 distinct CDR3 sequences; approximately 16% are singletons. This CDR3 is built from 15 residues. Trimming took off 1 base at V and 13 bases at J, with 19 bases between the two ends. Germline V gives CDR1 SGHTA, CDR2 FQGNSA. This chain uses TRBV7-2 with TRBJ1-4; a possible D gene is TRBD1 (6 bases). The sequencing input was PBMCs or a T cell subset sorted from them (not recorded which). The TCR originated in an adult woman who had mild COVID-19 (a few samples of this study predate the infection). Cell type and time point are not known. The CDR3: CASSLERTKSRGLFF. Written as DNA, the CDR3 is TGTGCCAGCAGCTTAGAACGGACAAAGAGCAGGGGACTGTTTTTT.